This passage covers 8 T cell receptor beta chains from one sample sequenced in a study of shared clonotypes between healthy human individuals. The method was immunoSEQ multiplex PCR; TCRdb's version includes in-frame clones alone and lacks a portion of them. The data hold under 2,500,000 clones, with approximately 96% observed a single time. The sample was naive CD4+ T cells sorted from blood. Noted subset: CD45RA+ positively selected. The source is a man between 18 and 29 years old in good health.

The V gene is TRBV6-1, the J gene TRBJ1-4; D is undetermined. This CDR3 has 14 residues. In germline, CDR1 is MNHNS, CDR2 SASEGT. Trimming took off 6 bases at V and 5 bases at J, with 13 bases between the two ends. The CDR3 coding sequence is TGTGCCAGCAGGGGGTCCCTAGGCAATGAAAAACTGTTTTTT. Amino acids: CASRGSLGNEKLFF.

The chain links TRBV18 to TRBJ2-1; 10 bases are shared with TRBD2. The germline V gene encodes CDR1 KGHSH and CDR2 LQKENI. The CDR3 loop spans 14 amino acids. Losses at the gene ends were 3 bases for V and 10 bases for J; bases not matched to a gene: 6. The CDR3 spells CASSPPGLALEQFF. The CDR3 DNA is TGTGCCAGCTCACCGCCGGGACTAGCGTTAGAGCAGTTCTTC.

This chain links TRBV2 with TRBJ2-7; 11 nucleotides agree with TRBD2. Germline assignment: CDR1 SNHLY and CDR2 FYNNEI. This CDR3 spans 14 amino acids. V dropped 7 bases and J dropped 2; count of bases not matched to a gene: 4. The chain's CDR3 is CASTLLAGAYEQYF. In nucleotides, the CDR3 is TGTGCCAGCACCCTACTAGCGGGAGCCTACGAGCAGTACTTC.

The chain carries TRBV7-2 and TRBJ2-7; D is undetermined. V was cut by 4 bases and J by 0 bases, with 7 bases left in between. Germline-derived CDR1 and CDR2 are SGHTA and FQGNSA. This CDR3 is built from 13 residues. The CDR3 region is CASSYTPSYEQYF. CDR3 sequence (DNA): TGTGCCAGCAGCTATACACCCTCCTACGAGCAGTACTTC.

The V and J genes are TRBV4-1 and TRBJ2-2; 9 bases are a match to TRBD1. Trimming cost V 8 bases and J 5 bases; bases outside gene matches: 3. This CDR3 has 13 amino acids. The germline CDR1 and CDR2 sequences are MGHRA and YSYEKL. The CDR3 loop is CASRDRVTGELFF. The CDR3 nucleotides are TGCGCCAGCCGGGACAGGGTAACCGGGGAGCTGTTTTTT.

The chain couples TRBV7-2 to TRBJ2-1, with a weak D call TRBD1 (5 bases). CDR1 and CDR2 (germline): SGHTA, FQGNSA. This CDR3 has 12 residues. Trimming took off 3 bases at V and 6 bases at J, with 6 bases between the two ends. CDR3 sequence (DNA): TGTGCCAGCAGCTTCAGGGTCAATGAGCAGTTCTTC. Its translation: CASSFRVNEQFF. The complete variable domain, with remaining parts taken from reference TRBV7-2 and TRBJ2-1, reads GAGVSQSPSNKVTEKGKDVELRCDPISGHTALYWYRQSLGQGLEFLIYFQGNSAPDKSGLPSDRFSAERTGGSVSTLTIQRTQQEDSAVYLCASSFRVNEQFFGPGTRLTVL.

This rearrangement joins TRBV5-6 to TRBJ2-5, with TRBD2 matching 11 bases. The germline CDR1 and CDR2 sequences are SGHDT and YYEEEE. The CDR3 spans 16 residues. The junction had 12 bases not matched to a gene; V was cut back by 2 bases and J by 9 bases. This CDR3 is CASSFVAGGPSGAQYF. The CDR3 region has the DNA TGTGCCAGCAGCTTCGTAGCGGGAGGGCCTAGTGGGGCCCAGTACTTC.

About this clone: Other DNA sequences from this sample encode an identical CDR3 as well. The chain recombines TRBV18 with TRBJ1-2; 7 positions agree with TRBD1. The trim removed 3 bases at V and 4 bases at J, leaving 2 bases unmatched. From germline, CDR1 is KGHSH and CDR2 LQKENI. This CDR3 has 13 amino acids. CDR3 residues: CASSPDRSYGYTF. The DNA of the CDR3 is TGTGCCAGCTCACCGGACAGGTCCTATGGCTACACCTTC.